The 21 T cell receptor beta chains presented below share a single source sample, sequenced in a study of blood T cell repertoires in COVID-19. Assay used: immunoSEQ multiplex PCR; TCRdb lists only in-frame clones, some missing. The table has 110,000 to 150,000 clones, around nine tenths seen once. Sequencing was done on a sample of peripheral blood. These receptors came from a woman in her 40s with acute or convalescent COVID-19.

This chain joins TRBV27 and TRBJ2-5, with TRBD2 identical over 13 bases. The CDR3 spans 14 residues. Germline-derived CDR1 and CDR2 are MNHEY and SMNVEV (reference sequence). The V segment lost 6 bases and the J segment 3 bases; nucleotides outside the gene matches: 1. The CDR3 is CASRTSGGEETQYF. The CDR3 DNA reads as TGTGCCAGCAGAACTAGCGGGGGGGAAGAGACCCAGTACTTC.

The table lists this clone with a few counts. The V call is TRBV30, the J call TRBJ1-6; TRBD1 aligns across 11 bases. Germline assignment: CDR1 GTSNPN and CDR2 SVGIG (reference sequence). J lost 6 bases, V lost 5 bases, and 3 bases had no gene match. The length of the CDR3 is 14 residues. The CDR3: CAWGTGGINSPLHF. In nucleotides, the CDR3 is TGTGCCTGGGGGACAGGGGGTATTAATTCACCCCTCCACTTT. The whole variable domain, filled in from reference TRBV30 and TRBJ1-6, reads SQTIHQWPATLVQPVGSPLSLECTVEGTSNPNLYWYRQAAGRGLQLLFYSVGIGQISSEVPQNLSASRPQDRQFILSSKKLLLSDSGFYLCAWGTGGINSPLHFGNGTRLTVT.

The rearrangement uses TRBV27 and TRBJ1-6; 8 bases are a match to TRBD1. The J segment lost 4 bases and the V segment lost 8 bases, leaving 7 bases of the junction unmatched. Germline CDR1 is MNHEY and CDR2 is SMNVEV (reference sequence). This CDR3 has 15 amino acids. The DNA of the CDR3 is TGTGCCAGCGCATTGGACAGGGTGTATAATTCACCCCTCCACTTT. Residues: CASALDRVYNSPLHF.

This chain links TRBV28 with TRBJ2-3; TRBD2 matches 11 bases. The CDR3 is made up of 14 amino acids. V dropped 7 bases and J dropped 7; count of bases not matched to a gene: 7. Germline CDR1 and CDR2: MDHEN and SYDVKM. The DNA for the CDR3 is TGTGCCAGCAACTCCCCTAGCGGGGGGAATACGCAGTATTTT. It codes for CASNSPSGGNTQYF.

CDR3 sequence: CASSHPGQGSTIGGGYTF. Written as DNA, the CDR3 is TGCGCCAGCAGCCACCCTGGACAGGGTTCAACCATTGGGGGTGGCTACACCTTC. The chain has TRBV4-3 and TRBJ1-2, with 8 bases identical to TRBD1. Germline V CDR1 and CDR2: LGHNA, YSLEER. V shed 3 bases and J 7 bases; nucleotides not matched to a gene: 19. This CDR3 contains 18 residues.

The chain uses TRBV21-1 and TRBJ2-1; the table's D call, TRBD2, was not checked against the DNA. TRBV21-1 is shown as a pseudogene. The CDR3 is 17 amino acids. For the CDR3, the DNA is TGTGCCAGCAGTAGCGACGTATGCGGAAACTCCTACAATGAGCAGTTCTTC. Amino acid sequence: CASSSDVCGNSYNEQFF.

This chain joins TRBV18 and TRBJ2-1, with 11 positions matching TRBD2. CDR3 length equals 15 residues. The V and J ends lost 3 bases and 14 bases, in that order; junction bases with no gene match: 12. Germline V gene sequence: CDR1 KGHSH, CDR2 LQKENI. CDR3 DNA sequence: TGTGCCAGCTCACCGACTAGCGGGACCCCCTTCGGGAAGTTCTTC. It codes for CASSPTSGTPFGKFF.

The V call is TRBV4-3, the J call TRBJ2-7, with D unresolved. This CDR3 contains 12 residues. Germline CDR1 and CDR2: LGHNA and YSLEER. V shed 1 base and J shed 4 bases, with 5 bases lying between them. This CDR3 reads CASSQAGYEQYF. The CDR3 DNA follows: TGCGCCAGCAGCCAAGCAGGTTACGAGCAGTACTTC.

The chain carries TRBV2 and TRBJ2-3; possible D gene TRBD1, 6 bases. Trimming took off 2 bases at V and 1 base at J, with 13 bases between the two ends. The CDR3 has 16 residues. Germline V lookup: CDR1 SNHLY, CDR2 FYNNEI. CDR3 region: CASSEWQGTRTDTQYF. CDR3 in DNA: TGTGCCAGCAGTGAATGGCAGGGGACCCGCACAGATACGCAGTATTTT. Full variable domain (rest looked up from reference TRBV2 and TRBJ2-3): EPEVTQTPSHQVTQMGQEVILRCVPISNHLYFYWYRQILGQKVEFLVSFYNNEISEKSEIFDDQFSVERPDGSNFTLKIRSTKLEDSAMYFCASSEWQGTRTDTQYFGPGTRLTVL.

This clone appeared a few times. The chain uses TRBV12-2 and TRBJ2-7; TRBD2, the table's D call, was not compared with the DNA. TRBV12-2 is noted as a pseudogene. The CDR3 is 16 amino acids. The CDR3 is CASRIRLAGGSYEQYF. The CDR3 DNA is TGTGCAAGTCGCATCCGACTAGCGGGAGGCTCCTACGAGCAGTACTTC.

The chain carries TRBV7-2 and TRBJ1-4, with TRBD1 as a possible D gene (6 bases). Per the germline V gene, CDR1 is SGHTA and CDR2 is FQGNSA. There are 13 residues in the CDR3. V was trimmed by 7 bases and J by 7 bases, leaving 13 bases between them. CDR3: CASTSHRAEKLFF. The CDR3 DNA reads TGTGCCAGCACCTCCCACAGGGCTGAAAAACTGTTTTTT.

The V gene is TRBV4-1, the J gene TRBJ2-3, with 9 bases matching TRBD1. CDR3 length: 16 residues. Trimming cost V 2 bases and J 3 bases; bases outside gene matches: 6. CDR1 MGHRA and CDR2 YSYEKL come from the germline V gene. CDR3 region: CASSQRSGTGTDTQYF. The CDR3 DNA sequence: TGCGCCAGCAGCCAAAGATCGGGGACAGGGACAGATACGCAGTATTTT.

The J gene is TRBJ1-4, the V gene TRBV5-6, with a possible D match to TRBD1 (5 bases). The CDR3 loop spans 14 amino acids. Looked up from germline, CDR1 is SGHDT and CDR2 is YYEEEE. Trimming removed 5 bases from V and 8 bases from J, with 16 bases in between. The CDR3 loop is CASSQGGRREKLFF. CDR3 bases: TGTGCCAGCAGTCAGGGAGGACGAAGGGAAAAACTGTTTTTT.

The chain uses TRBV6-2 or TRBV6-3 and TRBJ2-1; D may be TRBD2 (6 bases). The V end lost 0 bases, the J end lost 6 bases, and 24 bases lay between the germline ends. CDR1 is MNHEY and CDR2 is SVGEGT in the germline V gene. The CDR3 loop spans 19 amino acids. CDR3 DNA: TGTGCCAGCAGTTACTCGATCCTCACGGGGGTTAGCTTAGGCAATGAGCAGTTCTTC. As protein: CASSYSILTGVSLGNEQFF.

This clone was seen just once. The chain uses TRBV5-4 and TRBJ2-6; D perhaps matches TRBD2 (5 bases). This CDR3 spans 17 amino acids. Germline V gene lookup returns CDR1 SGHNT and CDR2 YYREEE (reference sequence). V was cut by 0 bases and J by 1 base, with 11 bases left in between. CDR3 in amino acids: CASSLAGVPSGANVLTF. In DNA form, the CDR3 reads TGTGCCAGCAGCTTGGCCGGGGTCCCTTCTGGGGCCAACGTCCTGACTTTC. Full variable domain (remainder filled in from reference TRBV5-4 and TRBJ2-6): ETGVTQSPTHLIKTRGQQVTLRCSSQSGHNTVSWYQQALGQGPQFIFQYYREEENGRGNFPPRFSGLQFPNYSSELNVNALELDDSALYLCASSLAGVPSGANVLTFGAGSRLTVL.

This chain joins TRBV10-3 and TRBJ1-2; the D gene is possibly TRBD1 (5 bases). Germline CDR1 ENHRY, CDR2 SYGVKD. This CDR3 is built from 13 residues. V lost 4 bases to trimming and J lost 4 bases, with 10 bases between them. This chain's CDR3 is CAISGGETYGYTF. For the CDR3, the DNA is TGTGCCATCAGTGGGGGGGAGACCTATGGCTACACCTTC.

The V gene is TRBV6-2 or TRBV6-3, the J gene TRBJ2-1; possibly TRBD2 for D (6 bases). The CDR3 runs 15 residues. The ends were cut back, 6 bases at V and 2 bases at J, with 14 bases in the middle. Germline lookup yields CDR1 MNHEY and CDR2 SVGEGT. The CDR3 DNA sequence: TGTGCCAGCAGCCGTAGACTAGGTACCTACAATGAGCAGTTCTTC. Amino acids: CASSRRLGTYNEQFF.

The rearrangement links TRBV18 to TRBJ1-5; 7 bases align to TRBD1. This CDR3 region has 16 residues. Germline values: CDR1 KGHSH, CDR2 LQKENI. The junction had 7 bases not matched to a gene; V was cut back by 0 bases and J by 5 bases. CDR3 protein: CASSPPRQGVDQPQHF. The CDR3 DNA follows: TGTGCCAGCTCACCACCAAGACAGGGAGTCGATCAGCCCCAGCATTTT.

The gene calls are TRBV9 and TRBJ1-3, with D uncertain. Germline CDR1 is SGDLS and CDR2 is YYNGEE. V dropped 3 bases and J dropped 3 bases, with 19 bases sitting between them. The CDR3 extends over 17 amino acids. CDR3 in DNA: TGTGCCAGCAGCGCCTCGCCCTCGACAAGTTTTGGAAACACCATATATTTT. This encodes CASSASPSTSFGNTIYF.

The chain has TRBV28 and TRBJ1-3, with TRBD1 matching over 9 bases. CDR1 is MDHEN and CDR2 is SYDVKM in the germline V gene. The CDR3 contains 19 residues. Unmatched junction bases numbered 14, after V lost 5 bases and J lost 0 bases. DNA for the CDR3: TGTGCCAGCAGTGAGACAGGGGGATTTCGAGCGGGCTCTGGAAACACCATATATTTT. Translating gives CASSETGGFRAGSGNTIYF.

This chain uses TRBV5-4 with TRBJ1-2, with TRBD1 matching 10 bases. Germline-derived CDR1 and CDR2 are SGHNT and YYREEE (reference sequence). The CDR3 contains 18 residues. V dropped 4 bases and J dropped 0; count of bases not matched to a gene: 12. CDR3 in amino acids: CASSPPTGQGRSNYGYTF. CDR3 coding DNA: TGTGCCAGCAGCCCGCCCACGGGACAGGGGCGTTCTAACTATGGCTACACCTTC.